One and the same sample provided the 22 T cell receptor gamma chains below, sequenced in a study of γδ T cells in repeated Plasmodium falciparum infection (dated by TCRdb to the early 2020s). Libraries came from multiplex PCR. Sequencer: Illumina MiSeq. TCRdb processed the public reads again with the CATT caller, after which rows with matching DNA were combined. The sample table holds approximately 30,000 gamma-chain clones, of which about 1.5% were seen once. 15% to 20% of the sample is in the top ten clones. For bulk TCR repertoire analysis, Vgamma9/Vdelta2+ and Vdelta2-negative gammadelta T cell populations were isolated by flow sorting from peripheral blood mononuclear cells. Sequencing used gamma-delta T cells from blood. The receptors were gathered from a pool of human donors (malaria-infected and uninfected, not separated).

By sample share, this clone is medium-sized (0.01 to 0.1%). Additional DNA sequences in this sample encode the identical CDR3. The gene calls are TRGV9 and TRGJP. CDR1 and CDR2 from the germline V gene are GITISATS and ISYDGTV (reference sequence). The CDR3 loop spans 16 amino acids. Unmatched junction bases numbered 4, after V lost 4 bases and J lost 4 bases. DNA of the CDR3: TGTGCCTTGTGGGACCCACAAGAGTTGGGCAAAAAAATCAAGGTATTT. Translation: CALWDPQELGKKIKVF.

For this clone: The protein that TCRdb holds for this DNA derives from a much larger clone and differs from the translated DNA at residue 9, which likely indicates a read error; the protein shown here is translated from the DNA. The genes are TRGV9 and TRGJP. Looked up from germline, CDR1 is GITISATS and CDR2 is ISYDGTV (reference sequence). The junction had 8 bases not matched to a gene; V was cut back by 1 base and J by 5 bases. The CDR3 consists of 18 residues. The CDR3 reads CALWEVRSKELGKKIKVF. CDR3 bases: TGTGCCTTGTGGGAGGTAAGGTCGAAAGAGTTGGGCAAAAAAATCAAGGTATTT.

This clone was seen only a few times. For this DNA, TCRdb reports the protein of a much larger clone, which diverges at residue 9, most likely from a read error; the protein presented here is translated directly from the DNA. The gene calls are TRGV9 and TRGJP. TCRdb lists no J gene, so it was determined here by aligning the DNA to germline. This CDR3 is 18 amino acids long. The junction had 12 bases not matched to a gene; V was cut back by 0 bases and J by 10 bases. Per the germline V gene, CDR1 is GITISATS and CDR2 is ISYDGTV (reference sequence). In DNA form, the CDR3 reads TGTGCCTTGTGGGAGGTGCAGTCTGCGAGTTTGGGCAAAAAAATCAAGGTATTT. It translates to CALWEVQSASLGKKIKVF.

Note on this clone: Because the CDR3's place on the DNA is in doubt, the DNA is left out and the CDR3 is given as listed by TCRdb. V gene assignment gives TRGV9, but the J gene was left uncalled. Germline CDR1 and CDR2: GITISATS and ISYDGTV (reference sequence). The CDR3 length equals 30 residues, ends included. CDR3 in amino acids: CALWEPSIRNSLAVEQHLLSQVSIGRIQHF.

V is TRGV4 and J is TRGJ1 or TRGJ2. TCRdb does not report a J gene; here it was assigned by matching the DNA to germline references. The CDR3 is 13 amino acids. Germline V gene data show CDR1 as EGSTGY and CDR2 as YDSYTSSV. V shed 2 bases and J 8 bases; nucleotides not matched to a gene: 9. CDR3 loop: CATWDAPGDKKLF. Here the CDR3 DNA reads TGTGCCACCTGGGATGCCCCCGGGGATAAGAAACTCTTT.

Worth noting for this clone: This could be a read error, since a much larger clone is one nucleotide away. The chain joins TRGV8 to TRGJ1 or TRGJ2. The J gene, missing from TCRdb, was assigned here through DNA to germline matching. With V trimmed by 0 bases and J by 9 bases, 11 bases remained unmatched. Per germline, CDR1 VENAVY and CDR2 YDSYNSRV. The CDR3 contains 14 residues. CDR3 loop: CATWDRSRATKKLF. CDR3 in DNA: TGTGCCACCTGGGATAGGTCCCGAGCGACTAAGAAACTCTTT.

As regards this clone: Since a far larger clone is one base different, this is likely a read error. There is no J gene call, but TRGV5 is given as the V gene. The length of the CDR3 is 11 residues. Per germline, CDR1 VINAFY and CDR2 YDVSNSKD. Written as DNA, the CDR3 is TGTGCCACCTGGGGGGATAATAAGAAGCTCTTT. Amino acid sequence: CATWGDNKKLF.

With regard to this clone: TCRdb has a much larger clone's protein, which differs at residue 5 from the translation of this DNA, likely because of a read error; what is shown is the protein translated from the DNA. This chain links TRGV9 with TRGJP. TCRdb gives no J gene; it was assigned here by matching the DNA to germline. This CDR3 is built from 17 residues. V was pared by 6 bases and J by 6 bases, with 11 bases of the junction left unmatched. Germline CDR1 reads GITISATS; CDR2 reads ISYDGTV (reference sequence). The CDR3 is CALWNQVPELGKKIKVF. In DNA, the CDR3 is TGTGCCTTGTGGAACCAGGTGCCAGAGTTGGGCAAAAAAATCAAGGTATTT.

Of note for this clone: The TCRdb protein, from a much larger clone, departs from this DNA's translation at residue 4, likely by read error; the protein shown derives from the DNA. The J gene is TRGJ1 or TRGJ2, the V gene TRGV4. The J gene, left out of TCRdb, was set here by checking the DNA against germline. This CDR3 contains 14 residues. Germline CDR1 and CDR2: EGSTGY and YDSYTSSV. CDR3 protein: CATRDGRGYYKKLF. The CDR3 coding sequence is TGTGCCACCCGGGATGGCAGGGGTTATTATAAGAAACTCTTT.

This clone was seen at least ten times. TCRdb attributes to this sequence the protein of a much larger clone, which differs from the DNA translation at residue 11; a read error is likely, and the protein displayed is translated from the DNA. The CDR3 region has the DNA TGTGCCACCTGGGACGGGCTCGTCGATTATAGGAAACTCTTT. This encodes CATWDGLVDYRKLF. The chain employs TRGV2 and TRGJ1 or TRGJ2. TCRdb lists no J gene, so it was determined here by aligning the DNA to germline. The CDR3 is 14 amino acids. From germline, CDR1 is EGSNGY and CDR2 YDSYNSKV.

This clone was picked up a small number of times. A read error likely explains this, since a far larger clone differs by one base. No DNA is shown, since the ends of the CDR3 on it are uncertain; the CDR3 is the one TCRdb lists. This CDR3 is also generated by other DNA sequences in the sample. The J segment was not called; the V segment is TRGV3. Termini included, the CDR3 measures 30 amino acids. The V gene's germline CDR1 is VTNTFY and CDR2 YDVSTARD (reference sequence). The chain's CDR3 is CATWDIIIRNSLAVEQHLLSQVSIGRIQHF.

A few counts support this clone. A read error likely explains why the TCRdb protein, taken from a much larger clone, differs from this DNA's translation at residue 7; the protein shown is translated from the DNA. The CDR3 reads CATWEYGSDWIKTF. In nucleotides, the CDR3 is TGTGCCACCTGGGAGTATGGTAGTGATTGGATCAAGACGTTT. The rearrangement links TRGV3 to TRGJP2. TCRdb leaves out the J gene; it was filled in here by matching the DNA to germline. The V segment lost 4 bases and the J segment 3 bases; nucleotides outside the gene matches: 5. CDR1 and CDR2 (germline): VTNTFY, YDVSTARD (reference sequence). CDR3 size: 14 residues.

With respect to this clone: TCRdb's protein, taken from a much larger clone, differs from this DNA's translation at residue 10, likely owing to a read error; the protein displayed comes from the DNA. The CDR3 loop reads CALWEVGHYCKKLF. CDR3 nucleotides: TGTGCCTTGTGGGAGGTGGGACATTATTGTAAGAAACTCTTT. This chain connects TRGV9 to TRGJ1 or TRGJ2. TCRdb supplies no J gene; here it was assigned by aligning the nucleotide sequence to germline. The CDR3 extends over 14 amino acids. Germline V gene sequence: CDR1 GITISATS, CDR2 ISYDGTV (reference sequence).

This clone was picked up many times. TCRdb pairs this DNA with a much larger clone's protein that differs at residue 7, likely a read error; the protein shown was translated from the DNA. CDR3 in amino acids: CALWEVIESWFKIF. The CDR3 DNA sequence: TGTGCCTTGTGGGAGGTTATAGAGAGTTGGTTCAAGATATTT. The chain has TRGV9 and TRGJP1. The J gene, absent from TCRdb, was called here by matching the DNA to germline. Trimming removed 1 base from V and 9 bases from J; junction bases left unmatched: 8. The germline gives CDR1 GITISATS, CDR2 ISYDGTV (reference sequence). This CDR3 has 14 amino acids.

This clone was counted at least ten times. This DNA's translation and the protein TCRdb lists, from a much larger clone, do not match at residue 4, likely due to a read error; the protein shown is translated from the DNA. The rearrangement joins TRGV4 to TRGJ1 or TRGJ2. Germline CDR1 is EGSTGY and CDR2 is YDSYTSSV. This CDR3 has 11 residues. The CDR3 region is CATRDKDKKLF. As DNA, the CDR3 is TGTGCCACCAGGGATAAGGATAAGAAACTCTTT.

This clone was counted at least ten times. The listed TCRdb protein conflicts with the DNA translation at residue 7, and the protein shown is translated directly from the DNA. Other DNA sequences in the same sample also yield this CDR3. V is TRGV9 and J is TRGJP. The J gene was not available in TCRdb and was assigned here by matching the DNA to germline segments. Looked up from germline, CDR1 is GITISATS and CDR2 is ISYDGTV (reference sequence). With V trimmed by 1 base and J by 3 bases, 3 bases remained unmatched. The CDR3 covers 17 residues. CDR3 sequence: CALWEVLQELGKKIKVF. The CDR3 coding sequence is TGTGCCTTGTGGGAGGTCTTGCAAGAGTTGGGCAAAAAAATCAAGGTATTT.

In its sample, this clone was seen many times. The likely explanation is a read error, given a far larger clone one base away. Other nucleotide sequences from this sample produce the same CDR3. This sequence joins TRGV9 and TRGJ1 or TRGJ2. TCRdb leaves out the J gene; it was filled in here by matching the DNA to germline. This CDR3 has 10 residues. Per germline, CDR1 GITISATS and CDR2 ISYDGTV (reference sequence). In DNA form, the CDR3 reads TGCGCCTTGAAGTATTATAAGAAACTCTTT. Translating gives CALKYYKKLF.

Details on this clone: The protein TCRdb lists belongs to a much larger clone and differs from this DNA's translation at residue 14, which points to a read error; the protein shown is made from the DNA. The V gene is given as TRGV9, and no J gene call is available. The CDR3 is made up of 16 amino acids. In germline, CDR1 is GITISATS, CDR2 ISYDGTV (reference sequence). As DNA, the CDR3 is TGTGCCTTGTGGGAGGTGCAGATGTTGGGCAAAAAAATCAGGGTATTT. Amino acids: CALWEVQMLGKKIRVF.

This clone appeared many times. The chain is built from TRGV8 and TRGJP1. No J segment appears in TCRdb, so it was assigned here by matching the sequence to germline. This CDR3 comprises 12 residues. In germline, CDR1 is VENAVY, CDR2 YDSYNSRV. The junction had 8 bases not matched to a gene; V was cut back by 5 bases and J by 11 bases. Here the CDR3 DNA reads TGTGCCACCTGGGCTCATGGGTGGTTCAAGATATTT. Translated: CATWAHGWFKIF.

This clone was found many times. A far larger clone is only one base removed, so a read error is likely. Distinct nucleotide sequences in the sample also encode this CDR3. V gene TRGV9 combines with J gene TRGJ1 or TRGJ2. TCRdb is silent on the J gene; assignment here came from matching the DNA to germline. This CDR3 is 12 amino acids long. Per germline, CDR1 GITISATS and CDR2 ISYDGTV (reference sequence). As DNA, the CDR3 is TGTGCCCTGTGGGAGCCGTATTATAAGAAACTCTTT. This codes for CALWEPYYKKLF.

This clone was seen a handful of times. The protein given by TCRdb reflects a much larger clone and differs at residue 9 from this DNA's translation, likely from a read error; the protein shown is the DNA's translation. The V gene is TRGV9, the J gene TRGJ1 or TRGJ2. The J gene is absent in TCRdb and was assigned here via DNA matching to germline. This CDR3 has 14 amino acids. Germline lookup yields CDR1 GITISATS and CDR2 ISYDGTV (reference sequence). CDR3 bases: TGTGCCTTGTGGGAGAGCGAGAATTGTTATAAGAAACTCTTT. This translates into CALWESENCYKKLF.

The sample holds many counts of this clone. The CDR3 DNA is TGTGCCACCTGGGATAGATCATCTACCACTGGTTGGTTCAAGATATTT. It is translated as CATWDRSSTTGWFKIF. This sequence joins TRGV8 and TRGJP1. The J gene, left out of TCRdb, was set here by checking the DNA against germline. Germline V lookup: CDR1 VENAVY, CDR2 YDSYNSRV. Trimming cost V 1 base and J 1 base; bases outside gene matches: 6. The CDR3 is 16 residues long.